Following are 32 T cell receptor beta chains from one sample sequenced in a study of CD8+ T cells in alopecia areata. The treatment here: oral pan-JAK inhibitor, 5-10 mg twice daily. As the sequencing template, cDNA was produced by extracting RNA and reverse transcribing it. Method: immunoSEQ multiplex PCR; TCRdb's copy keeps in-frame clones and lacks some. The table includes about 120,000 clones, 55% to 60% detected once. The starting material was CD4+ T cells sorted from blood, obtained at week 24, from a patient treated with tofacitinib. All receptors come from a human donor with alopecia areata.

This clone has more than one count but fewer than ten. The chain uses TRBV27 and TRBJ1-1; the D gene is possibly TRBD1 (6 bases). Germline assignment: CDR1 MNHEY and CDR2 SMNVEV (reference sequence). Trimming left V 3 bases short and J 5 bases short, with 19 bases between. The CDR3 has 16 residues. The CDR3 DNA reads TGTGCCAGCAGTTTCCGACAGGCCCCGGGGGGGACTGAAGCTTTCTTT. Encoded protein: CASSFRQAPGGTEAFF.

V gene TRBV30 combines with J gene TRBJ1-2; a weak D match, TRBD1 (5 bases). Per germline, CDR1 GTSNPN and CDR2 SVGIG (reference sequence). The CDR3 consists of 14 residues. V was pared by 0 bases and J by 4 bases, with 12 bases between. The CDR3 DNA is TGTGCCTGGAGTGTATCCGGGGGGATCTATGGCTACACCTTC. Encoded protein: CAWSVSGGIYGYTF. The complete variable domain, with remaining parts taken from reference TRBV30 and TRBJ1-2, reads SQTIHQWPATLVQPVGSPLSLECTVEGTSNPNLYWYRQAAGRGLQLLFYSVGIGQISSEVPQNLSASRPQDRQFILSSKKLLLSDSGFYLCAWSVSGGIYGYTFGSGTRLTVV.

The V call is TRBV29-1, the J call TRBJ1-2, with a tentative D call TRBD1 (5 bases). The CDR3 is 12 amino acids. V lost 5 bases and J lost 8, with 15 bases in between. In germline, CDR1 is SQVTM, CDR2 ANQGSEA. The CDR3 DNA sequence: TGCAGCGTTAGCCGGGACGGGGTCGGCTACACCTTC. Amino acid sequence: CSVSRDGVGYTF.

The chain carries TRBV23-1 and TRBJ2-1; no reliable D call. TRBV23-1 is flagged as an ORF with uncertain function. Trimming left V 8 bases short and J 2 bases short, with 10 bases between. The CDR3 covers 13 residues. As DNA, the CDR3 is TGCGCCAGCCCCCGCAGCCCCTACAATGAGCAGTTCTTC. It is translated as CASPRSPYNEQFF.

CDR3 in amino acids: CASSYRANGNTIYF. The DNA for the CDR3 is TGTGCCAGCAGCTACAGGGCTAACGGAAACACCATATATTTT. The chain employs TRBV5-4 and TRBJ1-3; possibly TRBD1 for D (6 bases). CDR1 and CDR2 (germline): SGHNT, YYREEE (reference sequence). CDR3 length: 14 residues. V shed 3 bases and J shed 4 bases, with 11 bases lying between them.

This sequence joins TRBV5-8 and TRBJ1-1; D gene ambiguous. V was shortened by 2 bases and J by 5 bases, with 7 bases between the two germline ends. Per germline, CDR1 SGHTS and CDR2 YDEGEE. There are 12 residues in the CDR3. In DNA, the CDR3 is TGTGCCAGCAGCTTTCGACGTACTGAAGCTTTCTTT. This gives the protein CASSFRRTEAFF.

The J gene is TRBJ1-2, the V gene TRBV15; 7 bases align to TRBD1. CDR1 and CDR2 (germline): LNHNV, YYDKDF (reference sequence). V shed 6 bases and J 4 bases; nucleotides not matched to a gene: 14. The CDR3 is made up of 16 amino acids. Here the CDR3 reads CATRQEPTGALYGYTF. DNA for the CDR3: TGTGCCACCAGACAAGAGCCCACAGGGGCGCTCTATGGCTACACCTTC.

This clone has just a few counts. The gene calls are TRBV29-1 and TRBJ2-2, with 8 bases identical to TRBD1. Germline-derived CDR1 and CDR2 are SQVTM and ANQGSEA. Germline trimming cut 6 bases from V and 2 bases from J; bases unmatched to any gene: 5. This CDR3 spans 14 amino acids. CDR3 in DNA: TGCAGCGTCGACAGGGGTCTCAACACCGGGGAGCTGTTTTTT. Its translation: CSVDRGLNTGELFF.

This clone came up a few times. V gene TRBV29-1 combines with J gene TRBJ2-3, with D unclear. V was shortened by 6 bases and J by 1 base, with 11 bases between the two germline ends. The CDR3 consists of 13 residues. CDR1 SQVTM and CDR2 ANQGSEA come from the germline V gene. This CDR3 is CSVARRGTDTQYF. The CDR3, as DNA: TGCAGCGTCGCACGACGCGGCACAGATACGCAGTATTTT.

This clone turned up a few times. The chain links TRBV5-1 to TRBJ2-6; the D is unclear. Per germline, CDR1 SGHRS and CDR2 YFSETQ. The length of the CDR3 is 15 residues. Between the trimmed V and J ends, which lost 0 bases and 0 bases, there was a span of 4 bases. The CDR3 nucleotides are TGCGCCAGCAGCTTGGGTATCTCTGGGGCCAACGTCCTGACTTTC. It specifies CASSLGISGANVLTF.

The table lists this clone with a few counts. The gene calls are TRBV29-1 and TRBJ1-1, with 7 bases identical to TRBD1. The CDR3 spans 13 residues. Trimming removed 6 bases from V and 1 base from J; junction bases left unmatched: 5. Germline V gene lookup returns CDR1 SQVTM and CDR2 ANQGSEA. The CDR3 loop reads CSVTGAGNTEAFF. The DNA for the CDR3 is TGCAGCGTCACAGGGGCCGGGAACACTGAAGCTTTCTTT.

This chain joins TRBV6-5 and TRBJ1-1; no firm D call. V was pared by 5 bases and J by 2 bases, with 3 bases between. Germline V CDR1 and CDR2: MNHEY, SVGAGI. The CDR3 has 11 residues. The chain's CDR3 is CASSPNTEAFF. CDR3 DNA: TGTGCCAGCAGTCCCAACACTGAAGCTTTCTTT.

The rearrangement uses TRBV6-5 and TRBJ1-5; D might be TRBD1 (6 bases). Germline loops: CDR1 MNHEY, CDR2 SVGAGI. Trimming stripped 2 bases from V and 9 bases from J, with 20 bases between. The CDR3 is 16 amino acids. CDR3 nucleotide sequence: TGTGCCAGCAGTTACGGGGTCCAGGGGTCAGATTCGCCCCAGCATTTT. Encoded protein: CASSYGVQGSDSPQHF.

The V call is TRBV7-9, the J call TRBJ1-2; 9 bases line up with TRBD1. The CDR3 contains 17 residues. V trimming: 6 bases; J trimming: 6 bases; junction bases outside the gene matches: 17. Germline values: CDR1 SEHNR, CDR2 FQNEAQ (reference sequence). CDR3 protein: CASSTILRDRAYHGYTF. Here the CDR3 DNA reads TGTGCCAGCAGTACTATTCTCCGGGACAGGGCGTATCATGGCTACACCTTC.

Regarding this clone: Distinct nucleotide sequences in the sample also encode this CDR3. This chain joins TRBV18 and TRBJ2-5; D uncertain. The CDR3 has 13 amino acids. The V gene's germline CDR1 is KGHSH and CDR2 LQKENI. The ends were cut back, 2 bases at V and 0 bases at J, with 4 bases in the middle. The CDR3 loop reads CASSPGDQETQYF. The CDR3 DNA is TGTGCCAGCTCACCAGGGGACCAAGAGACCCAGTACTTC.

In this sample, this clone turned up a few times. This rearrangement joins TRBV27 to TRBJ1-1; no clear D gene. V lost 2 bases and J lost 1, with 8 bases in between. Germline V lookup: CDR1 MNHEY, CDR2 SMNVEV (reference sequence). This CDR3 is 14 amino acids long. The CDR3 nucleotides are TGTGCCAGCAGTTTAAGGCGCAGGAACACTGAAGCTTTCTTT. As protein: CASSLRRRNTEAFF.

The genes are TRBV7-9 and TRBJ1-1, with no clear D. Germline CDR1 and CDR2: SEHNR and FQNEAQ (reference sequence). The CDR3 is 15 residues long. The V and J ends lost 1 base and 4 bases respectively, with 13 bases between them. The CDR3, as DNA: TGTGCCAGCAGCTTAGTAACCCACGGCCCCACTGAAGCTTTCTTT. It yields the protein CASSLVTHGPTEAFF.

V gene TRBV9 combines with J gene TRBJ1-1, with unresolved D. Trimming cost V 3 bases and J 3 bases, with 9 bases left between them. From germline, CDR1 is SGDLS and CDR2 YYNGEE. The CDR3 length is 13 residues. DNA for the CDR3: TGTGCCAGCAGCGCGGACGTCTACACTGAAGCTTTCTTT. It translates to CASSADVYTEAFF.

The chain recombines TRBV19 with TRBJ1-1, with 8 bases aligning to TRBD1. The CDR3 sequence is 14 residues long. The germline V gene encodes CDR1 LNHDA and CDR2 SQIVND (reference sequence). The J segment lost 6 bases and the V segment lost 5 bases, leaving 8 bases of the junction unmatched. This chain's CDR3 is CASSPQGAPAEAFF. CDR3 DNA: TGTGCCAGTAGTCCTCAGGGGGCGCCGGCTGAAGCTTTCTTT. Full variable domain (missing parts from reference TRBV19 and TRBJ1-1): DGGITQSPKYLFRKEGQNVTLSCEQNLNHDAMYWYRQDPGQGLRLIYYSQIVNDFQKGDIAEGYSVSREKKESFPLTVTSAQKNPTAFYLCASSPQGAPAEAFFGQGTRLTVV.

This clone turned up a few times. The gene calls are TRBV27 and TRBJ1-2; the D is unclear. Germline V CDR1 and CDR2: MNHEY, SMNVEV (reference sequence). The CDR3 totals 14 residues. V dropped 1 base and J dropped 4 bases, with 10 bases sitting between them. CDR3 region: CASSLLWQTYGYTF. In DNA form, the CDR3 reads TGTGCCAGCAGTTTATTATGGCAGACCTATGGCTACACCTTC.

This clone showed up just a few times. The chain has TRBV7-9 and TRBJ1-2; TRBD1 might be the D (5 bases). The V gene's germline CDR1 is SEHNR and CDR2 FQNEAQ (reference sequence). CDR3 size: 17 residues. Trimming stripped 4 bases from V and 6 bases from J, with 24 bases between. CDR3 nucleotide sequence: TGTGCCAGCAGCTCAATAGCGTCGGGCAGGGCTTGGAATGGCTACACCTTC. This encodes CASSSIASGRAWNGYTF. Full variable domain (remainder filled in from reference TRBV7-9 and TRBJ1-2): DTGVSQNPRHKITKRGQNVTFRCDPISEHNRLYWYRQTLGQGPEFLTYFQNEAQLEKSRLLSDRFSAERPKGSFSTLEIQRTEQGDSAMYLCASSSIASGRAWNGYTFGSGTRLTVV.

This clone showed up just a few times. V and J are TRBV2 and TRBJ2-5; possibly TRBD1 for D (6 bases). The ends were cut back, 8 bases at V and 5 bases at J, with 18 bases in the middle. Germline CDR1 reads SNHLY; CDR2 reads FYNNEI. The CDR3 contains 14 residues. The CDR3 nucleotides read TGTGCCAGCCAATGGCAGGGGTTAGGGGAGACCCAGTACTTC. This gives the protein CASQWQGLGETQYF.

The sample holds a few counts of this clone. The rearrangement links TRBV19 to TRBJ2-5; D unclear. The J call may be faulty, since TRBJ2-7 better matches the DNA end. This CDR3 region has 13 residues. Germline V gene sequence: CDR1 LNHDA, CDR2 SQIVND (reference sequence). The DNA for the CDR3 is TGTGCCAGTAGCCGCGGACCCTCCTACGAGCAGTACTTC. Translating gives CASSRGPSYEQYF.

The V gene is TRBV6-5, the J gene TRBJ2-7; 8 positions match TRBD1. CDR1 MNHEY and CDR2 SVGAGI come from the germline V gene. With V trimmed by 7 bases and J by 5 bases, 10 bases remained unmatched. The CDR3 has 14 residues. The CDR3 sequence is CASTPGTGNNEQYF. The CDR3, as DNA: TGTGCCAGCACCCCCGGGACAGGTAATAACGAGCAGTACTTC.

J is TRBJ2-5 and V is TRBV5-4; D is perhaps TRBD2 (6 bases). V lost 4 bases and J 7 bases, leaving 14 bases between the germline ends. CDR3 size: 13 residues. In germline, CDR1 is SGHNT, CDR2 YYREEE (reference sequence). The CDR3 DNA follows: TGTGCCAGCAGCCCCCCCTCGGAGGGGACCCAGTACTTC. Its translation is CASSPPSEGTQYF.

The chain couples TRBV5-1 to TRBJ1-1; D perhaps matches TRBD1 (6 bases). This CDR3 is built from 15 residues. Trimming shortened V by 0 bases and J by 5 bases, and 14 bases separated the two germline ends. Germline V gene lookup returns CDR1 SGHRS and CDR2 YFSETQ. The DNA of the CDR3 is TGCGCCAGCAGCTTGGCGGTGGGGGCTATGACTGAAGCTTTCTTT. Translating gives CASSLAVGAMTEAFF.

This clone was seen a few times. This chain connects TRBV29-1 to TRBJ1-4, with no clear D. Looked up from germline, CDR1 is SQVTM and CDR2 is ANQGSEA. V was cut by 2 bases and J by 7 bases, with 5 bases left in between. The CDR3 is 11 amino acids. CDR3: CSVESSEKLFF. In DNA, the CDR3 is TGCAGCGTTGAAAGTTCTGAAAAACTGTTTTTT.

The V and J genes are TRBV11-2 and TRBJ2-5, with D tentatively TRBD1 (6 bases). The V end lost 0 bases, the J end lost 4 bases, and 6 bases lay between the germline ends. Germline V gene data show CDR1 as SGHAT and CDR2 as FQNNGV. This CDR3 region has 13 residues. The DNA for the CDR3 is TGTGCCAGCAGCTTAGAAGGGGGAGAGACCCAGTACTTC. Amino acid sequence: CASSLEGGETQYF.

The gene calls are TRBV10-3 and TRBJ2-1; no clear D gene. Deletions cut 6 bases from V and 2 bases from J, with 26 bases between. The CDR3 has 19 residues. The germline V gene encodes CDR1 ENHRY and CDR2 SYGVKD. CDR3 DNA: TGTGCCATCAGGAGGCCCCCAGTCTATCAAAAAGCTACCTACAATGAGCAGTTCTTC. This gives the protein CAIRRPPVYQKATYNEQFF.

The chain uses TRBV4-3 and TRBJ1-2; D might be TRBD1 (5 bases). Trimming cost V 4 bases and J 7 bases, with 16 bases left between them. CDR1 is LGHNA, CDR2 YSLEER, per germline. The CDR3 totals 14 residues. The CDR3 spells CASSLSTGTSGYTF. The CDR3 DNA reads as TGCGCCAGCAGCCTATCTACCGGGACTTCTGGCTACACCTTC.

The chain employs TRBV6-6 and TRBJ2-3; tentative D call: TRBD2 (6 bases). The CDR3 covers 15 residues. V lost 6 bases, J lost 5 bases, and 18 bases lay in between. The germline V gene has CDR1 MNHNY and CDR2 SVGAGI (reference sequence). The CDR3 is CASRSSVHVGDTQYF. CDR3 DNA sequence: TGTGCCAGCAGATCTAGCGTACACGTAGGAGATACGCAGTATTTT.

As DNA, the CDR3 is TGTGCCAGCAGTCTGCAAATTTATCAGCCCCAGCATTTT. It translates to CASSLQIYQPQHF. The chain combines TRBV6-5 with TRBJ1-5; unclear D gene. Germline V gene data show CDR1 as MNHEY and CDR2 as SVGAGI. The CDR3 runs 13 residues. V lost 5 bases and J 5 bases, leaving 10 bases between the germline ends.